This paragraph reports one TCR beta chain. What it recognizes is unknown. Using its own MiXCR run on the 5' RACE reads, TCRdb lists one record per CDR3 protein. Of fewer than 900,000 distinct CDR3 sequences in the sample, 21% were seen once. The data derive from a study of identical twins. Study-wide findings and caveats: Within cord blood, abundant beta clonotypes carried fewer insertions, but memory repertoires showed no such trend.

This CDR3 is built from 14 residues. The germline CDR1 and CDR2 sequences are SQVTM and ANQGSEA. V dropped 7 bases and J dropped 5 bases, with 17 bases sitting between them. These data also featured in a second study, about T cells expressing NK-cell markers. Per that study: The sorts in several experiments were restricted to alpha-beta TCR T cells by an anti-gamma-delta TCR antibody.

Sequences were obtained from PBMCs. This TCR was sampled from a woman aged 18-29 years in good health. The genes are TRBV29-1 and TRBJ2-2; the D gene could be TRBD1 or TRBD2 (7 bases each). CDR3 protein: CSGKRGRGTGELFF. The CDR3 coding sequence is TGCAGCGGGAAGCGGGGCAGGGGGACCGGGGAGCTGTTTTTT.